This TCR beta chain was sequenced during a study of PD-1 blockade in classical Hodgkin lymphoma. Study-level points and caveats: Underlying causes for the observed repertoire differences were not defined, possibly disease activity or prior therapy.

The germline V gene encodes CDR1 MNHNY and CDR2 SVGAGI (reference sequence). Between the trimmed V and J ends, which lost 6 bases and 3 bases, there was a span of 18 bases. CDR3 length: 16 amino acids. Of note for this clone: The antigen is undetermined.

Data came from immunoSEQ multiplex PCR; TCRdb stores just in-frame clones and leaves some out. The table includes about 34,000 clones, approximately 90% detected once. This sample's time point: newly diagnosed, previously untreated cHL patient sample. Magnetic negative selection was used to purify CD4+ T cells from thawed PBMCs. For comparison, PBMCs from newly diagnosed, untreated classical Hodgkin lymphoma were used. The chain combines TRBV6-6 with TRBJ1-3; D perhaps matches TRBD1 (6 bases). Sequenced: CD4+ T cells from blood. This clonotype was obtained from a human donor with classical Hodgkin lymphoma. The DNA of the CDR3 is TGTGCCAGCAGGGCGTGGGTTGGGGGCGATGGAAACACCATATATTTT. It yields the protein CASRAWVGGDGNTIYF.